What follows are 31 T cell receptor beta chains derived from one specimen sequenced in a study of blood T cell repertoires in COVID-19 (dated by TCRdb to 2020 to 2022). Library creation used the immunoSEQ multiplex PCR assay. Entries here come from immuneACCESS through TCRdb and include only in-frame sequences with V and J called. Some clones fail to appear in such tables; in the studies checked, an unresolved V gene covers under half of the shortfall, and the cause of the remainder is unknown. The sample yields under 30,000 clones; approximately 80% were counted once. Clones ranked in the top ten supply more than 20% of the sample. The sequencing input was peripheral blood. These receptors all come from a human donor in a cohort sampled during active COVID-19.

V gene TRBV2 combines with J gene TRBJ2-1; 10 positions agree with TRBD1. The trim removed 7 bases at V and 4 bases at J, leaving 4 bases unmatched. The CDR3 length is 14 residues. Germline V gives CDR1 SNHLY, CDR2 FYNNEI. The CDR3: CASIGTGEYNEQFF. In DNA, the CDR3 is TGTGCCAGCATCGGGACAGGGGAGTACAATGAGCAGTTCTTC.

The chain links TRBV7-2 to TRBJ1-1, with 7 bases matching TRBD1. Germline lookup yields CDR1 SGHTA and CDR2 FQGNSA. J was trimmed by 1 base and V by 3 bases; bases with no gene match: 2. The CDR3 covers 14 residues. The DNA of the CDR3 is TGTGCCAGCAGCTTTGGACAGGCGAACACTGAAGCTTTCTTT. Its translation is CASSFGQANTEAFF.

This clone was recorded only once. The gene calls are TRBV5-1 and TRBJ2-7, with D hard to call. V lost 0 bases to trimming and J lost 2 bases, with 12 bases between them. This CDR3 spans 15 amino acids. Germline-derived CDR1 and CDR2 are SGHRS and YFSETQ. The CDR3 DNA is TGCGCCAGCAGCTTGGCCGCAGGTCCAACCTACGAGCAGTACTTC. Translated: CASSLAAGPTYEQYF.

The V call is TRBV27, the J call TRBJ2-1; D might be TRBD2 (6 bases). Between the trimmed V and J ends, which lost 6 bases and 4 bases, there was a span of 10 bases. Germline CDR1 reads MNHEY; CDR2 reads SMNVEV (reference sequence). The CDR3 covers 13 residues. This chain's CDR3 is CASSLAVYNEQFF. The CDR3, as DNA: TGTGCCAGCAGCTTAGCGGTATACAATGAGCAGTTCTTC.

The V and J genes are TRBV19 and TRBJ2-7; D may be TRBD1 (6 bases). In germline, CDR1 is LNHDA, CDR2 SQIVND (reference sequence). V shed 3 bases and J shed 6 bases, with 12 bases lying between them. The CDR3 covers 13 residues. The CDR3 spells CASSIKGQSEQYF. For the CDR3, the DNA is TGTGCCAGTAGTATTAAAGGACAGTCCGAGCAGTACTTC.

V and J are TRBV4-3 and TRBJ2-6, with D perhaps TRBD2 (7 bases). This CDR3 region has 18 residues. Germline CDR1 and CDR2: LGHNA and YSLEER. Trimming left V 0 bases short and J 2 bases short, with 14 bases between. The CDR3 bases are TGCGCCAGCAGCCAAGAATGGGGGGGCTCCGCTGGGGCCAACGTCCTGACTTTC. Residues: CASSQEWGGSAGANVLTF.

The genes are TRBV10-3 and TRBJ2-7; 8 bases match TRBD2. V lost 7 bases to trimming and J lost 3 bases; unmatched junction nucleotides: 8. The CDR3 runs to 14 residues. Germline values: CDR1 ENHRY, CDR2 SYGVKD. CDR3 in DNA: TGTGCCATCAATCAGCGGGAGCCTTTCTACGAGCAGTACTTC. This sequence encodes CAINQREPFYEQYF.

The chain joins TRBV28 to TRBJ2-7; 7 nucleotides line up with TRBD2. The CDR3 extends over 15 amino acids. The germline gives CDR1 MDHEN, CDR2 SYDVKM. The junction had 12 bases not matched to a gene; V was cut back by 5 bases and J by 5 bases. This CDR3 reads CASSPERMGGDEQYF. The CDR3 DNA is TGTGCCAGCAGTCCTGAGCGGATGGGGGGGGACGAGCAGTACTTC.

DNA for the CDR3: TGTGCCAGCAGCCCTCAGGCGGAAGGGGACGAGCAGTACTTC. It translates to CASSPQAEGDEQYF. The chain links TRBV9 to TRBJ2-7, with D perhaps matching TRBD1 (5 bases). The CDR3 has 14 amino acids. Per the germline V gene, CDR1 is SGDLS and CDR2 is YYNGEE. Trimming stripped 4 bases from V and 5 bases from J, with 16 bases between.

The chain combines TRBV28 with TRBJ2-5, with D unresolved. The CDR3 runs to 12 residues. Trimming left V 3 bases short and J 4 bases short, with 6 bases between. The germline gives CDR1 MDHEN, CDR2 SYDVKM. The chain's CDR3 is CASSFTGETQYF. CDR3 sequence (DNA): TGTGCCAGCAGTTTCACCGGAGAGACCCAGTACTTC.

This clone has only one observation. The chain links TRBV24-1 to TRBJ1-5; possible D gene TRBD1, 6 bases. CDR3 size: 19 residues. The germline V gene encodes CDR1 KGHDR and CDR2 SFDVKD. V was cut by 7 bases and J by 1 base, with 25 bases left in between. The CDR3 region has the DNA TGTGCCACCAGCCCACGGGACATAAGAAGGGTATCGAGCAATCAGCCCCAGCATTTT. Protein product: CATSPRDIRRVSSNQPQHF.

The chain couples TRBV5-1 to TRBJ1-2, with a possible D match to TRBD1 (6 bases). The CDR3 runs 14 residues. CDR1 and CDR2 from the germline V gene are SGHRS and YFSETQ. V was clipped by 0 bases and J by 5 bases, with 11 bases between them. In DNA, the CDR3 is TGCGCCAGCAGCTTGGCGGGGGGCGAGTATGGCTACACCTTC. Its translation: CASSLAGGEYGYTF.

The chain carries TRBV7-2 and TRBJ2-7; TRBD1 matches at 9 bases. Germline-derived CDR1 and CDR2 are SGHTA and FQGNSA. With V trimmed by 4 bases and J by 3 bases, 7 bases remained unmatched. This CDR3 spans 15 amino acids. In nucleotides, the CDR3 is TGTGCCAGCAGCTCATTCCCGGGACAGGGCTACGAGCAGTACTTC. It specifies CASSSFPGQGYEQYF.

The chain carries TRBV9 and TRBJ2-3; a possible D gene is TRBD1 (6 bases). The germline CDR1 and CDR2 sequences are SGDLS and YYNGEE. V lost 4 bases and J 6 bases, leaving 18 bases between the germline ends. CDR3 length: 15 amino acids. In nucleotides, the CDR3 is TGTGCCAGCAGCCCACAGGGTGGTAGGGGGGATACGCAGTATTTT. Translated, it gives CASSPQGGRGDTQYF.

The V gene is TRBV11-2, the J gene TRBJ2-5; perhaps TRBD2 as D (6 bases). Trimming left V 0 bases short and J 4 bases short, with 12 bases between. The CDR3 runs to 15 residues. CDR1 is SGHAT and CDR2 is FQNNGV in the germline V gene. The CDR3 DNA reads TGTGCCAGCAGCTTAGACCCGGCCGGGGGAGAGACCCAGTACTTC. As protein: CASSLDPAGGETQYF.

The gene calls are TRBV15 and TRBJ2-5; TRBD2 is a possible D gene (5 bases). V lost 1 base and J 5 bases, leaving 11 bases between the germline ends. The CDR3 covers 14 residues. The germline gives CDR1 LNHNV, CDR2 YYDKDF (reference sequence). CDR3 sequence: CATSRVGPGETQYF. The CDR3, as DNA: TGTGCCACCAGCAGAGTAGGCCCGGGGGAGACCCAGTACTTC.

In its sample, this clone was seen once. V usage is TRBV7-8 and J usage is TRBJ1-5, with D perhaps matching TRBD1 (6 bases). Germline-derived CDR1 and CDR2 are SGHVS and FQNEAQ. The germline V and J ends were trimmed by 5 bases and 2 bases, with 13 bases remaining between them. This CDR3 has 15 residues. CDR3 region: CASSPGAEGNQPQHF. DNA for the CDR3: TGTGCCAGCAGCCCAGGGGCCGAAGGCAATCAGCCCCAGCATTTT.

Points on this clone: The junction does not match germline at one end; this may be a read error. This chain connects TRBV5-1 to TRBJ2-1; 10 bases match TRBD2. CDR1 SGHRS and CDR2 YFSETQ come from the germline V gene. The CDR3 covers 16 residues. Here the CDR3 reads CASSSSGSFSHNEQFF. The CDR3 DNA is TGCGCCAGCAGCTCTAGCGGGAGTTTCTCCCACAATGAGCAGTTCTTC.

This clone was detected only a few times. The V call is TRBV5-1, the J call TRBJ2-3; TRBD2 agrees at 12 bases. CDR3 length equals 20 residues. CDR1 is SGHRS and CDR2 is YFSETQ in the germline V gene. V lost 1 base and J lost 2; bases outside the gene matches: 14. CDR3 sequence reads: CASSLRLGLAGGPNTDTQYF. The CDR3 DNA follows: TGCGCCAGCAGCTTGAGGCTAGGGCTAGCGGGAGGGCCAAACACAGATACGCAGTATTTT.

The chain uses TRBV28 and TRBJ1-3, with D hard to call. Trimming pared 4 bases from V and 8 bases from J, leaving 12 bases between. This CDR3 is built from 13 residues. Germline assignment: CDR1 MDHEN and CDR2 SYDVKM. The CDR3 protein is CASSSPPEDTIYF. The DNA of the CDR3 is TGTGCCAGCAGTTCTCCCCCGGAGGACACCATATATTTT.

V and J are TRBV3-1 (or the pseudogene TRBV3-2) and TRBJ2-1; TRBD1 matches 8 bases. Germline CDR1 LGHDT, CDR2 YNNKEL (reference sequence). After removal of 1 base from V and 2 bases from J, the junction contained 1 base not matched to a gene. CDR3 length equals 15 residues. CDR3 in DNA: TGTGCCAGCAGCCAAGGGACAGGGCCCTACAATGAGCAGTTCTTC. Its protein product is CASSQGTGPYNEQFF.

The chain carries TRBV5-1 and TRBJ2-3; 10 bases are shared with TRBD2. This CDR3 comprises 14 residues. The V gene's germline CDR1 is SGHRS and CDR2 YFSETQ. V trimming: 7 bases; J trimming: 1 base; junction bases outside the gene matches: 3. CDR3 DNA: TGCGCCAGCTCCGGGACTAGCGGCACAGATACGCAGTATTTT. It translates to CASSGTSGTDTQYF.

The chain employs TRBV30 and TRBJ2-2, with 8 bases that match TRBD1. Germline V gene data show CDR1 as GTSNPN and CDR2 as SVGIG (reference sequence). Germline trimming cut 4 bases from V and 10 bases from J; bases unmatched to any gene: 11. This CDR3 contains 14 residues. CDR3 DNA: TGTGCCTGGATCCCGACAGGGGATTTAGAGGAGCTGTTTTTT. Protein sequence: CAWIPTGDLEELFF. Filled out from reference TRBV30 and TRBJ2-2, the complete variable domain reads SQTIHQWPATLVQPVGSPLSLECTVEGTSNPNLYWYRQAAGRGLQLLFYSVGIGQISSEVPQNLSASRPQDRQFILSSKKLLLSDSGFYLCAWIPTGDLEELFFGEGSRLTVL.

The chain is built from TRBV3-1 (or the pseudogene TRBV3-2) and TRBJ1-1; D remains ambiguous. The CDR3 contains 14 residues. In germline, CDR1 is LGHDT, CDR2 YNNKEL (reference sequence). Deletions cut 3 bases from V and 4 bases from J, with 12 bases between. The CDR3 protein is CASSHHGQGTEAFF. The CDR3, as DNA: TGTGCCAGCAGCCACCATGGGCAAGGCACTGAAGCTTTCTTT.

The chain is built from TRBV29-1 and TRBJ2-3; 9 nucleotides agree with TRBD2. Germline V gene lookup returns CDR1 SQVTM and CDR2 ANQGSEA. J lost 4 bases, V lost 2 bases, and 10 bases had no gene match. CDR3 length: 16 residues. CDR3 in DNA: TGCAGCGTTGAAAAACTAAGCGGGGGGATTGCAGATACGCAGTATTTT. Translating it yields CSVEKLSGGIADTQYF.

This clone was counted once. The V gene is TRBV3-1 (or the pseudogene TRBV3-2), the J gene TRBJ1-5, with a possible D match to TRBD1 (6 bases). V lost 0 bases, J lost 1 base, and 13 bases lay in between. CDR3 length: 17 residues. Germline V gene sequence: CDR1 LGHDT, CDR2 YNNKEL (reference sequence). The CDR3: CASSQERGGYSNQPQHF. CDR3 coding DNA: TGTGCCAGCAGCCAAGAAAGGGGGGGGTACAGCAATCAGCCCCAGCATTTT.

This clone has just a few counts. CDR3 in DNA: TGTGCCAGCAGTTTCGGAGAGGGTTGGGAGCAGTACTTC. Translated: CASSFGEGWEQYF. The chain couples TRBV12-3 or TRBV12-4 to TRBJ2-7, with D perhaps matching TRBD2 (5 bases). The ends were cut back, 3 bases at V and 7 bases at J, with 13 bases in the middle. The CDR3 totals 13 residues.

The rearrangement joins TRBV7-6 to TRBJ1-4; 9 nucleotides align to TRBD1. This CDR3 has 15 amino acids. Germline lookup yields CDR1 SGHVS and CDR2 FNYEAQ. V gave up 4 bases and J gave up 7 bases; unmatched junction bases: 7. In nucleotides, the CDR3 is TGTGCCAGCAGCTCTGGGGGGACAGGGTCTGAAAAACTGTTTTTT. It encodes CASSSGGTGSEKLFF.

The chain links TRBV28 to TRBJ2-7; no definite D call. The CDR3 has 12 amino acids. Germline lookup yields CDR1 MDHEN and CDR2 SYDVKM. Trimming removed 5 bases at V and 5 bases at J, with 10 bases between. CDR3 sequence (DNA): TGTGCCAGCAGTCTGATTAGTGACGAGCAGTACTTC. This sequence encodes CASSLISDEQYF.

The rearrangement joins TRBV14 to TRBJ1-1; TRBD1 might be the D (5 bases). V shed 4 bases and J shed 5 bases, with 11 bases lying between them. Germline V gives CDR1 SGHDN, CDR2 FVKESK. The CDR3 length is 13 residues. For the CDR3, the DNA is TGTGCCAGCAGCCGCACGCAGGGTACTGAAGCTTTCTTT. This encodes CASSRTQGTEAFF.

This chain connects TRBV6-1 to TRBJ2-1; 10 bases are a match to TRBD1. Germline V gene data show CDR1 as MNHNS and CDR2 as SASEGT. The CDR3 extends over 13 amino acids. V lost 6 bases and J lost 9; bases outside the gene matches: 5. The CDR3 DNA reads as TGTGCCAGCAGCCCGACAGGGGGCACTGAGCAGTTCTTC. The encoded protein is CASSPTGGTEQFF.